This TCR beta chain is from a study of CD8 T cells in ankylosing spondylitis. TCRdb reprocessed the 5' RACE reads via MiXCR and lists one record per CDR3 protein. The sample has around 120,000 distinct CDR3 sequences; around 8.5% are singletons. This clonotype was counted a few times. Specimen: blood, either unsorted or a sorted T cell fraction (not recorded which). The origin of this receptor is a male donor with ankylosing spondylitis or in good health (not recorded which).

This CDR3 is CASRGQGSGTEAFF. CDR3 coding DNA: TGTGCCAGCAGAGGACAGGGCTCGGGGACTGAAGCTTTCTTT. The V call is TRBV7-2, the J call TRBJ1-1, with 8 bases fitting TRBD1. Germline V gives CDR1 SGHTA, CDR2 FQGNSA. There are 14 residues in the CDR3. Trimming at V came to 6 bases and at J to 5 bases, leaving 8 bases not matched to a gene.